This passage covers 18 T cell receptor beta chains from one sample sequenced in a study of blood T cells in healthy people across ages. A J-beta primer mix and a sample-barcoded 5' primer were used in a second PCR of roughly 6 to 11 cycles. TCRdb processed the 5' RACE reads anew with MiXCR; each CDR3 protein has one entry. In the table there are roughly 800,000 distinct CDR3 sequences, roughly 50% of which are singletons. The sample comprised blood. The receptors stem from a man under 40 in good health.

The chain carries TRBV20-1 and TRBJ2-1; unclear D gene. The CDR3 runs 13 residues. CDR1 is DFQATT and CDR2 is SNEGSKA in the germline V gene (reference sequence). Trimming pared 6 bases from V and 6 bases from J, leaving 15 bases between. In DNA, the CDR3 is TGCAGTGCCCCCGCCTTGGCTCTCAATGAGCAGTTCTTC. It yields the protein CSAPALALNEQFF.

The V gene is TRBV10-3, the J gene TRBJ1-5, with D hard to call. The CDR3 covers 14 residues. CDR1 and CDR2 from the germline V gene are ENHRY and SYGVKD. V was shortened by 10 bases and J by 5 bases, with 18 bases between the two germline ends. This chain's CDR3 is CATGGILWDQPQHF. The CDR3 nucleotides are TGTGCCACCGGAGGAATACTATGGGATCAGCCCCAGCATTTT.

The chain employs TRBV4-3 and TRBJ2-7; D gene uncertain. The J call could be wrong; TRBJ2-5 is a better fit for the DNA end. From germline, CDR1 is LGHNA and CDR2 YSLEER. The CDR3 runs 13 residues. The CDR3 reads CASSQSLLQTQYF. The CDR3 DNA reads as TGCGCCAGCAGCCAGTCACTTCTCCAGACCCAGTACTTC.

This clonotype was seen only a few times. The gene calls are TRBV7-9 and TRBJ2-5; 9 nucleotides line up with TRBD1. J lost 2 bases, V lost 6 bases, and 4 bases had no gene match. This CDR3 has 14 residues. The germline CDR1 and CDR2 sequences are SEHNR and FQNEAQ (reference sequence). The CDR3 DNA is TGTGCCAGCAGGCGGACAGGGGTACAAGAGACCCAGTACTTC. It translates to CASRRTGVQETQYF.

This clonotype appeared a few times. V is TRBV7-9 and J is TRBJ2-7, with D perhaps matching TRBD2 (6 bases). This CDR3 is built from 13 residues. CDR1 and CDR2 from the germline V gene are SEHNR and FQNEAQ (reference sequence). The ends were cut back, 2 bases at V and 6 bases at J, with 11 bases in the middle. CDR3 loop: CASSLSLGGEQYF. The CDR3 nucleotides are TGTGCCAGCAGCTTAAGTCTGGGGGGCGAGCAGTACTTC.

The J gene is TRBJ2-3, the V gene TRBV29-1; D remains unclear. V dropped 5 bases and J dropped 4 bases, with 7 bases sitting between them. The length of the CDR3 is 11 residues. The germline V gene encodes CDR1 SQVTM and CDR2 ANQGSEA. CDR3 sequence: CSVLRADTQYF. In DNA, the CDR3 is TGCAGCGTTTTAAGGGCAGATACGCAGTATTTT.

This chain uses TRBV29-1 with TRBJ2-5; TRBD2 might be the D (6 bases). Germline loops: CDR1 SQVTM, CDR2 ANQGSEA. The CDR3 is made up of 13 amino acids. The germline V and J ends were trimmed by 6 bases and 7 bases, with 18 bases remaining between them. The CDR3 DNA reads TGCAGCGTCGCTCTTCACCCGGGAGCGACCCAGTACTTC. Translation gives CSVALHPGATQYF.

The chain links TRBV7-2 to TRBJ2-1, with 7 bases lining up with TRBD2. J lost 9 bases, V lost 6 bases, and 11 bases had no gene match. From germline, CDR1 is SGHTA and CDR2 FQGNSA. CDR3 length equals 14 residues. The chain's CDR3 is CASRQIGAGIEQFF. In DNA, the CDR3 is TGTGCCAGCAGACAAATAGGAGCGGGAATTGAGCAGTTCTTC. Together with reference TRBV7-2 and TRBJ2-1, the CDR3 gives the full variable domain: GAGVSQSPSNKVTEKGKDVELRCDPISGHTALYWYRQSLGQGLEFLIYFQGNSAPDKSGLPSDRFSAERTGGSVSTLTIQRTQQEDSAVYLCASRQIGAGIEQFFGPGTRLTVL.

The J gene is TRBJ2-4, the V gene TRBV7-2; TRBD2 matches 14 bases. J was trimmed by 13 bases and V by 4 bases; bases with no gene match: 12. The CDR3 covers 16 residues. Per the germline V gene, CDR1 is SGHTA and CDR2 is FQGNSA. CDR3 loop: CASSSQGLAGAGEQYF. The CDR3 coding sequence is TGTGCCAGCAGCTCTCAGGGACTAGCGGGAGCGGGGGAGCAGTACTTC.

In its sample, this clonotype was seen a few times. V usage is TRBV7-2 and J usage is TRBJ1-2; TRBD1 agrees at 10 bases. Germline CDR1 SGHTA, CDR2 FQGNSA. V was clipped by 3 bases and J by 7 bases; unmatched bases: 8. The CDR3 is 15 residues long. The CDR3 spells CASSLDRGAGSGYTF. Written as DNA, the CDR3 is TGTGCCAGCAGCTTGGACAGGGGGGCCGGGAGTGGCTACACCTTC.

This clonotype was seen only once. The chain combines TRBV6-5 with TRBJ2-7, with 7 positions matching TRBD2. Germline lookup yields CDR1 MNHEY and CDR2 SVGAGI. The CDR3 runs 14 residues. Trimming at V came to 5 bases and at J to 3 bases, leaving 7 bases not matched to a gene. The CDR3 loop reads CASSLSAGVYEQYF. In DNA, the CDR3 is TGTGCCAGCAGTCTGTCCGCGGGAGTCTACGAGCAGTACTTC.

This clonotype showed up just a few times. The V gene is TRBV5-5, the J gene TRBJ2-4, with 9 bases fitting TRBD2. The end of the DNA fits TRBJ2-7 better, so the J call may be wrong. Germline CDR1 reads SGHKS; CDR2 reads YYEKEE (reference sequence). This CDR3 spans 15 amino acids. CDR3 sequence reads: CASSIGTSRRYEQYF. The CDR3 coding sequence is TGTGCCAGCAGCATCGGGACTAGCAGACGCTACGAGCAGTACTTC.

The chain couples TRBV10-3 to TRBJ2-1, with D uncertain. Trimming removed 5 bases from V and 1 base from J, with 6 bases in between. Looked up from germline, CDR1 is ENHRY and CDR2 is SYGVKD. The CDR3 is 13 residues long. The DNA for the CDR3 is TGTGCCATCAGTCAAGGTTCCTACAATGAGCAGTTCTTC. It translates to CAISQGSYNEQFF.

This chain uses TRBV7-8 with TRBJ1-4; 9 bases map to TRBD1. From germline, CDR1 is SGHVS and CDR2 FQNEAQ. The CDR3 length is 16 residues. Trimming cost V 1 base and J 2 bases; bases outside gene matches: 2. The CDR3 is CASSLGQGVTNEKLFF. CDR3 bases: TGTGCCAGCAGCTTAGGACAGGGGGTTACTAATGAAAAACTGTTTTTT.

The V call is TRBV20-1, the J call TRBJ2-7; TRBD2 matches 8 bases. Germline CDR1 DFQATT, CDR2 SNEGSKA (reference sequence). This CDR3 has 15 residues. Trimming took 5 bases from V and 2 from J; bases not matched to a gene: 11. CDR3: CSARRGEGMAYEQYF. The CDR3 DNA sequence: TGCAGTGCTCGGCGGGGGGAGGGAATGGCCTACGAGCAGTACTTC.

V is TRBV6-5 and J is TRBJ2-1; a possible D gene is TRBD2 (6 bases). Germline-derived CDR1 and CDR2 are MNHEY and SVGAGI. The CDR3 has 15 residues. Trimming left V 6 bases short and J 3 bases short, with 15 bases between. For the CDR3, the DNA is TGTGCCAGCAGGCGGTCCGGGACTGGCTACAATGAGCAGTTCTTC. Protein sequence: CASRRSGTGYNEQFF.

J is TRBJ2-7 and V is TRBV20-1; D tentatively fits TRBD1 or TRBD2 (6 bases each). V was clipped by 2 bases and J by 4 bases, with 15 bases between them. CDR1 is DFQATT, CDR2 SNEGSKA, per germline (reference sequence). This CDR3 has 14 amino acids. The CDR3 spells CSARLGGKGYEQYF. The CDR3 bases are TGCAGTGCTAGATTGGGGGGCAAAGGATACGAGCAGTACTTC.

The chain is built from TRBV4-2 and TRBJ2-7, with a tentative D call TRBD2 (5 bases). The germline CDR1 and CDR2 sequences are LGHNA and YNFKEQ. Trimming shortened V by 1 base and J by 0 bases, and 7 bases separated the two germline ends. This CDR3 has 14 amino acids. CDR3 DNA sequence: TGTGCCAGCAGCCAAGCCGGGGACTCCTACGAGCAGTACTTC. It translates to CASSQAGDSYEQYF.